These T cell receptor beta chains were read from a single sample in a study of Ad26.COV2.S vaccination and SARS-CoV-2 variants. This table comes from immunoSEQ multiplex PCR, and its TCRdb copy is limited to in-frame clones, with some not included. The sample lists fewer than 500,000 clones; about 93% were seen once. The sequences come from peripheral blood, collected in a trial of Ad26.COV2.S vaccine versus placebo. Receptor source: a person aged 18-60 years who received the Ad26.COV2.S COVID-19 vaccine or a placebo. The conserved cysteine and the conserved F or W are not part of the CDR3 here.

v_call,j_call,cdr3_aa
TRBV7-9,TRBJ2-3,ASSLPGLITPSTDTQY
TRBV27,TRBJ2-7,ASSLSDSYEQY
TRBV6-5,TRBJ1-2,ASSYSTQTYGYT
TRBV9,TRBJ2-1,ASSVVAGTYNEQF
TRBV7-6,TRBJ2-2,ASSSTSGGTGELF
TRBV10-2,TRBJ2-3,ASEGAGDTQY
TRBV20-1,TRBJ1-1,SAEVNTEAF
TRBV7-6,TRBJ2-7,ASSWGSGEQY
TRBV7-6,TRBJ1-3,ASSLGTGAFSGNTIY
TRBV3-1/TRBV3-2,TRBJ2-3,ASSQGDRSILADTQY
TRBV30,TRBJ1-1,AWSAAGVNEAF
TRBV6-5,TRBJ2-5,ASSYVWSQETQY
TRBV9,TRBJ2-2,ASSGGLAGVGTGELF
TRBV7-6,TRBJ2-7,ASSSGQGWADEQY
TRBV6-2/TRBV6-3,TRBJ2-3,ASSSISSGIDTQY
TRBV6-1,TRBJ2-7,ASSEGTGGSYEQY
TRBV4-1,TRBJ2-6,ASSQSQDRRSGANVLT
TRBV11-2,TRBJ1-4,ASSLGAEKLF
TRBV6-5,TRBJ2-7,ASSYSAASGSYEQY
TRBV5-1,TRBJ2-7,ASSSSGTSVYEQY
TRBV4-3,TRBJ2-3,ASSSEGRKADTQY
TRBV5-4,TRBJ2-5,ASSVGTEETQY
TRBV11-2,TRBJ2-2,ASSPRTGYTGELF
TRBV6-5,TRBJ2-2,ASSYTPGQGGGELF
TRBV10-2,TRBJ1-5,ASGGDSVNQPQH
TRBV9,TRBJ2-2,ASSVAGGAGELF
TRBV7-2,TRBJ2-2,ASSPDRGPGELF
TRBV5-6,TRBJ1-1,ASSFFGREGEAF
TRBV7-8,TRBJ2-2,ASSPQNTGELF
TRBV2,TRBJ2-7,ASSTGTSSYEQY
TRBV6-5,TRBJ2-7,ASSYSFQGDFYEQY
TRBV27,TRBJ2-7,ASSLLRNYEQY
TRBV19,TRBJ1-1,ASSTGRAEAF
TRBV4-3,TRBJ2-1,ASSQDRGLVYNEQF
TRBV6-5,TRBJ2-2,ASSRSDLAGELF
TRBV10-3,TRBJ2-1,AISESGENEQF
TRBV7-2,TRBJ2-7,ASSLDGGTYEQY
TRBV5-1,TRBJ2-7,ASSFVSGSYEQY
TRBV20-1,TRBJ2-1,SASPFEGVTSGWPGEQF
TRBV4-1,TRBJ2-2,ASRRALAGVGTGELF
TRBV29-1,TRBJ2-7,SVENSHSYEQY
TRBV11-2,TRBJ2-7,ASSLDPIGPYEQY
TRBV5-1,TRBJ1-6,ASTLSGESSPLH
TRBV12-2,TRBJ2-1,ASRLVSSGRSYNEQF
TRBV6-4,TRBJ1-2,ASSPGQGTPNYGYT
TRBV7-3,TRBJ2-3,ASSLTGLAAFTDTQY
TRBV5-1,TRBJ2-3,ASSPQAGVRDTQY
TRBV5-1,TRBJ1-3,ASSLGTSGNTIY
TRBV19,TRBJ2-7,ASSMMAGRYEQY
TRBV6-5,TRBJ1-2,ASSPTGSRGYT
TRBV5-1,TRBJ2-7,ASSSYAAGDYEQY
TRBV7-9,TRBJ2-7,ASSLESSWAYEQY
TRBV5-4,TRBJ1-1,ASSLSQGGGTEAF